These 16 T cell receptor beta chains were all obtained from the same sample, sequenced in a study of T cells in narcolepsy. Assay used: immunoSEQ multiplex PCR; TCRdb lists only in-frame clones, some missing. The table lists 36,000 or so clones, approximately 86% of them singletons, with roughly 0.8% in the top ten. Specimen: CD45RA- memory CD4+ T cells from PBMCs. The receptors originated from a human donor with narcolepsy.

V is TRBV11-2 and J is TRBJ2-2; D uncertain. Trimming left V 1 base short and J 6 bases short, with 6 bases between. The CDR3 covers 13 residues. Germline assignment: CDR1 SGHAT and CDR2 FQNNGV. The CDR3 region has the DNA TGTGCCAGCAGCTTAGCGATATCCGGGGAGCTGTTTTTT. The encoded protein is CASSLAISGELFF.

V usage is TRBV10-3 and J usage is TRBJ2-5; weak D call: TRBD1 (6 bases). Near its end, the DNA agrees better with TRBJ2-7, so the J call may be wrong. The CDR3 consists of 13 residues. Looked up from germline, CDR1 is ENHRY and CDR2 is SYGVKD. The CDR3 reads CAITDRPDGEQYF. In DNA, the CDR3 is TGTGCCATCACTGACAGGCCCGACGGCGAGCAGTACTTC.

The V gene is TRBV5-6, the J gene TRBJ1-1, with D maybe TRBD1 (5 bases). The CDR3 spans 14 residues. Germline assignment: CDR1 SGHDT and CDR2 YYEEEE. V was clipped by 4 bases and J by 3 bases, with 13 bases between them. The CDR3 region is CASSPYDSYTEAFF. The CDR3 nucleotides read TGTGCCAGCAGCCCTTATGACAGCTACACTGAAGCTTTCTTT.

V gene TRBV19 combines with J gene TRBJ2-5, with 7 positions matching TRBD1. Germline trimming cut 5 bases from V and 2 bases from J; bases unmatched to any gene: 5. Germline V CDR1 and CDR2: LNHDA, SQIVND (reference sequence). CDR3 length: 14 residues. The CDR3 region is CASSPRQGQETQYF. The CDR3 nucleotides are TGTGCCAGTAGTCCCCGACAGGGTCAAGAGACCCAGTACTTC.

V gene TRBV7-2 combines with J gene TRBJ1-1; D is undetermined. Trimming left V 3 bases short and J 8 bases short, with 10 bases between. In germline, CDR1 is SGHTA, CDR2 FQGNSA. The CDR3 runs to 12 residues. CDR3 in DNA: TGTGCCAGCAGCTTGGAAAAAAGGGAAGCTTTCTTT. Protein sequence: CASSLEKREAFF.

The rearrangement uses TRBV7-9 and TRBJ1-5; weak D call: TRBD1 (6 bases). The CDR3 consists of 15 residues. The V gene's germline CDR1 is SEHNR and CDR2 FQNEAQ (reference sequence). Deletions cut 5 bases from V and 4 bases from J, with 15 bases between. The CDR3 region has the DNA TGTGCCAGCAGCCCCAGGGGCGGGGAAAATCAGCCCCAGCATTTT. Amino acid sequence: CASSPRGGENQPQHF.

The rearrangement joins TRBV5-1 to TRBJ1-2; 8 bases fit TRBD1. V lost 4 bases, J lost 2 bases, and 4 bases stayed unmatched. The CDR3 sequence is 14 residues long. From germline, CDR1 is SGHRS and CDR2 YFSETQ. The CDR3 coding sequence is TGCGCCAGCAGCCAAGGACAGGGAAACTATGGCTACACCTTC. This codes for CASSQGQGNYGYTF.

The chain uses TRBV5-1 and TRBJ2-3; TRBD2 is a possible D gene (6 bases). V lost 5 bases, J lost 0 bases, and 7 bases lay in between. Germline CDR1 reads SGHRS; CDR2 reads YFSETQ. This CDR3 has 13 amino acids. CDR3: CASRGTSTDTQYF. CDR3 sequence (DNA): TGCGCCAGCAGGGGGACTAGCACAGATACGCAGTATTTT.

This clone was observed a single time. The gene calls are TRBV4-3 and TRBJ2-3; weak D call: TRBD1 (6 bases). V shed 2 bases and J shed 3 bases, with 12 bases lying between them. Germline loops: CDR1 LGHNA, CDR2 YSLEER. This CDR3 has 15 amino acids. CDR3 region: CASSQQDRITDTQYF. The CDR3 DNA follows: TGCGCCAGCAGCCAACAGGACAGAATTACAGATACGCAGTATTTT.

This clone was detected only a few times. V usage is TRBV6-8 and J usage is TRBJ1-2; the match to TRBD1 covers 7 bases. The V segment lost 6 bases and the J segment 1 base; nucleotides outside the gene matches: 11. Germline CDR1 is MNHGY and CDR2 is SAAAGT. This CDR3 contains 16 residues. CDR3 nucleotides: TGTGCCAGCAGCCACCTTGACAGGGAAGGTAACTATGGCTACACCTTC. Protein: CASSHLDREGNYGYTF.

The rearrangement joins TRBV7-6 to TRBJ2-1, with a tentative D call TRBD1 (5 bases). The V gene lost 5 bases and the J gene lost 6 bases, with 11 bases spanning the gap. Germline V gene sequence: CDR1 SGHVS, CDR2 FNYEAQ. CDR3 length equals 13 residues. The CDR3 loop is CASSLRQSNEQFF. The CDR3 DNA reads as TGTGCCAGCAGCCTTAGACAGAGCAATGAGCAGTTCTTC. Full variable domain (outside the CDR3, taken from reference TRBV7-6 and TRBJ2-1): GAGVSQSPRYKVTKRGQDVALRCDPISGHVSLYWYRQALGQGPEFLTYFNYEAQQDKSGLPNDRFSAERPEGSISTLTIQRTEQRDSAMYRCASSLRQSNEQFFGPGTRLTVL.

V gene TRBV5-6 combines with J gene TRBJ2-3; D is unclear. From germline, CDR1 is SGHDT and CDR2 YYEEEE. This CDR3 is 17 amino acids long. V was cut by 4 bases and J by 2 bases, with 20 bases left in between. The CDR3 spells CASSPRRTASSTDTQYF. For the CDR3, the DNA is TGTGCCAGCAGCCCTCGTAGGACCGCCTCCTCCACAGATACGCAGTATTTT.

This chain connects TRBV5-1 to TRBJ2-5; TRBD1 aligns across 7 bases. Germline V gene data show CDR1 as SGHRS and CDR2 as YFSETQ. The V gene end was trimmed by 4 bases and the J gene end by 3 bases; junction bases not matched to a gene: 6. The CDR3 length is 14 residues. The DNA for the CDR3 is TGCGCCAGCAGCCCAGGGACAGCTAAAGAGACCCAGTACTTC. Translating gives CASSPGTAKETQYF.

The rearrangement joins TRBV5-6 to TRBJ2-5, with D perhaps matching TRBD1 (5 bases). Trimming took 2 bases from V and 2 from J, leaving 13 bases between them. Germline assignment: CDR1 SGHDT and CDR2 YYEEEE. The CDR3 extends over 15 amino acids. The CDR3 DNA follows: TGTGCCAGCAGCTTAAAATCAGGGTATCAAGAGACCCAGTACTTC. As protein: CASSLKSGYQETQYF.

The rearrangement links TRBV5-1 to TRBJ2-3; 11 bases align to TRBD2. V gave up 4 bases and J gave up 6 bases; unmatched junction bases: 10. The CDR3 sequence is 16 residues long. Per germline, CDR1 SGHRS and CDR2 YFSETQ. The CDR3 reads CASSPGTSGLWDTQYF. DNA for the CDR3: TGCGCCAGCAGCCCCGGGACTAGCGGACTTTGGGATACGCAGTATTTT.

The chain recombines TRBV7-2 with TRBJ2-7; D is ambiguous. The V end was cut by 0 bases, the J end by 0 bases, with 6 bases between. This CDR3 contains 14 residues. Germline-derived CDR1 and CDR2 are SGHTA and FQGNSA. CDR3 in amino acids: CASSLAAGSYEQYF. CDR3 nucleotides: TGTGCCAGCAGCTTAGCGGCAGGCTCCTACGAGCAGTACTTC.